This is a list of T cell receptor beta chains from one sample in a study of blood T cell repertoires in COVID-19. The repertoire was sequenced with immunoSEQ multiplex PCR; TCRdb's copy has only in-frame clones and lacks some. Here the sample spans roughly 240,000 clones, 75% to 85% being singletons. The sequenced sample was peripheral blood. The receptor source for this set is a man between 35 and 55 years old who had recovered from COVID-19. CDR3s include the opening cysteine and the closing phenylalanine or tryptophan. The D gene is left open where the match is weak. Size is omitted from some rows. Given values are once, few, many or a class for expanded clones.

>TRBV19|NA|few|TRBJ1-1
CASSISLGLHTEAFF
TGTGCCAGTAGTATCAGTTTGGGGCTGCACACTGAAGCTTTCTTT
>TRBV6-5|TRBD1|NA|TRBJ2-7
CATFSTGGTYEQYF
TGTGCCACCTTTTCGACAGGGGGGACCTACGAGCAGTACTTC
>TRBV7-2|NA|NA|TRBJ2-7
CASSVPGLGSYEQYF
TGTGCCAGCAGCGTACCGGGACTGGGCTCCTACGAGCAGTACTTC
>TRBV5-1|NA|NA|TRBJ2-5
CASSPTEQETQYF
TGCGCCAGCAGCCCAACGGAGCAAGAGACCCAGTACTTC
>TRBV7-9|TRBD2|NA|TRBJ2-3
CASSNNLAGDLDTQYF
TGTGCCAGCAGCAATAACCTAGCGGGGGACTTAGATACGCAGTATTTT
>TRBV7-8|NA|once|TRBJ1-2
CASSLDLGTAGGYTF
TGTGCCAGCAGCTTAGATCTAGGGACTGCGGGTGGCTACACCTTC
>TRBV30|NA|NA|TRBJ1-2
CAWSPPGKASGYTF
TGTGCCTGGAGTCCCCCGGGTAAGGCTAGCGGCTACACCTTC
>TRBV6-2/TRBV6-3|NA|NA|TRBJ2-1
CASSYVAENGNEQFF
TGTGCCAGCAGTTACGTGGCGGAGAACGGCAATGAGCAGTTCTTC
>TRBV2|TRBD1|NA|TRBJ2-6
CASTRTGRTGANVLTF
TGTGCCAGCACCCGGACAGGGAGAACAGGGGCCAACGTCCTGACTTTC
>TRBV19|NA|NA|TRBJ2-3
CASSSVRGNTDTQYF
TGTGCCAGTAGTAGTGTCAGGGGTAACACAGATACGCAGTATTTT
>TRBV6-5|NA|NA|TRBJ1-4
CASKLSRGEKLFF
TGTGCCAGCAAATTGTCCCGAGGTGAAAAACTGTTTTTT
>TRBV2|NA|NA|TRBJ1-2
CASSDGDYYGYTF
TGTGCCAGCAGTGACGGGGATTACTATGGCTACACCTTC
>TRBV10-3|NA|NA|TRBJ2-2
CAISEGGGGSGELFF
TGTGCCATCAGTGAGGGAGGAGGGGGCTCCGGGGAGCTGTTTTTT
>TRBV6-5|TRBD1|few|TRBJ2-3
CASTRTGQSTDTQYF
TGTGCCAGCACCCGGACGGGACAGAGCACAGATACGCAGTATTTT
>TRBV5-1|TRBD1|NA|TRBJ2-3
CASLGQGTDTQYF
TGCGCCAGCCTGGGACAGGGGACAGATACGCAGTATTTT
>TRBV6-2/TRBV6-3|TRBD2|NA|TRBJ2-3
CASRPSAGENTDTQYF
TGTGCCAGCCGCCCCTCAGCGGGGGAGAACACAGATACGCAGTATTTT
>TRBV2|NA|NA|TRBJ2-2
CASSEMGPTSNTGELFF
TGTGCCAGCAGTGAAATGGGCCCGACCTCGAACACCGGGGAGCTGTTTTTT
>TRBV3-1/TRBV3-2|TRBD2|NA|TRBJ2-6
CASSRRTSSSSGANVLTF
TGTGCCAGCAGCCGCCGGACTAGCTCCAGCTCTGGGGCCAACGTCCTGACTTTC
>TRBV7-8|TRBD2|NA|TRBJ2-3
CASSLRLAGVASTDTQYF
TGTGCCAGCAGCTTAAGACTAGCGGGAGTAGCTAGCACAGATACGCAGTATTTT
>TRBV6-5|TRBD1|NA|TRBJ2-7
CASSIWTGVSYEQYF
TGTGCCAGCAGTATATGGACAGGGGTCAGCTACGAGCAGTACTTC
>TRBV4-3|TRBD2|NA|TRBJ2-1
CASSQVPGGYNEQFF
TGCGCCAGCAGCCAAGTTCCGGGGGGATACAATGAGCAGTTCTTC
>TRBV9|TRBD2|NA|TRBJ2-3
CASSVGLLTSGHRDTQYF
TGTGCCAGCAGCGTAGGCCTTCTGACTAGCGGGCACAGAGATACGCAGTATTTT
>TRBV5-1|NA|NA|TRBJ2-2
CASSLGTDNTGELFF
TGCGCCAGCAGCTTGGGGACAGACAACACCGGGGAGCTGTTTTTT
>TRBV15|TRBD1|NA|TRBJ1-2
CATRETGGGYTF
TGTGCCACCAGAGAGACAGGGGGTGGCTACACCTTC
>TRBV4-1|NA|NA|TRBJ1-4
CASSHPRSGEKLFF
TGCGCCAGCAGCCACCCCCGGTCGGGGGAAAAACTGTTTTTT
>TRBV6-6|NA|NA|TRBJ1-5
CASSPGSHQPQHF
TGTGCCAGCAGTCCAGGGTCCCATCAGCCCCAGCATTTT
>TRBV7-2|TRBD1|NA|TRBJ1-2
CASSLSGGGGYTF
TGTGCCAGCAGCTTATCAGGGGGAGGTGGCTACACCTTC
>TRBV6-1|NA|NA|TRBJ2-7
CASSESTSLVGHEQYF
TGTGCCAGCAGTGAATCGACTTCACTAGTCGGCCACGAGCAGTACTTC
>TRBV5-8|NA|NA|TRBJ1-1
CASSGWWQGTEAFF
TGTGCCAGCAGCGGGTGGTGGCAGGGCACTGAAGCTTTCTTT
>TRBV11-2|NA|NA|TRBJ2-3
CASSLDGAPDTQYF
TGTGCCAGCAGCTTAGATGGGGCGCCAGATACGCAGTATTTT
>TRBV18|TRBD1|NA|TRBJ1-1
CASSPLILGQGNTEAFF
TGTGCCAGCTCACCCTTGATACTCGGACAGGGGAACACTGAAGCTTTCTTT
>TRBV2|TRBD1|NA|TRBJ1-3
CASSAPGQGARSGNTIYF
TGTGCCAGCAGTGCACCGGGACAGGGGGCGCGTTCAGGAAACACCATATATTTT
>TRBV7-9|TRBD1|NA|TRBJ2-1
CASSQKGRGRFEQFF
TGTGCCAGCAGCCAAAAGGGCAGGGGGCGTTTTGAGCAGTTCTTC
>TRBV7-9|TRBD2|NA|TRBJ2-5
CASSLYLGGGQETQYF
TGTGCCAGCAGCTTATACCTTGGGGGGGGCCAAGAGACCCAGTACTTC
>TRBV21-1|NA|NA|TRBJ2-7
CASRPNRADHSYEQYF
TGTGCCAGCAGGCCTAACAGGGCAGATCATTCCTACGAGCAGTACTTC
>TRBV9|NA|NA|TRBJ2-1
CASSVDGGLYNEQFF
TGTGCCAGCAGCGTAGACGGGGGGCTTTACAATGAGCAGTTCTTC
>TRBV7-9|TRBD1|NA|TRBJ2-7
CASQDRTGIIHEQYF
TGTGCCAGCCAGGACCGGACAGGGATTATCCACGAGCAGTACTTC
>TRBV23-1|NA|once|TRBJ1-2
CASSPSRMAVNYGYTF
TGCGCCAGCAGTCCCAGTCGAATGGCGGTAAACTATGGCTACACCTTC
>TRBV27|TRBD1|once|TRBJ2-1
CASSLLTGTGGFDEQFF
TGTGCCAGCAGTTTACTCACCGGGACAGGGGGCTTTGATGAGCAGTTCTTC
>TRBV4-3|TRBD1|NA|TRBJ1-2
CASSQMNRGPYTF
TGCGCCAGCAGCCAGATGAACAGGGGGCCCTACACCTTC
>TRBV7-2|TRBD1|NA|TRBJ2-1
CASSFEGATYNEQFF
TGTGCCAGCAGCTTTGAGGGGGCCACATACAATGAGCAGTTCTTC